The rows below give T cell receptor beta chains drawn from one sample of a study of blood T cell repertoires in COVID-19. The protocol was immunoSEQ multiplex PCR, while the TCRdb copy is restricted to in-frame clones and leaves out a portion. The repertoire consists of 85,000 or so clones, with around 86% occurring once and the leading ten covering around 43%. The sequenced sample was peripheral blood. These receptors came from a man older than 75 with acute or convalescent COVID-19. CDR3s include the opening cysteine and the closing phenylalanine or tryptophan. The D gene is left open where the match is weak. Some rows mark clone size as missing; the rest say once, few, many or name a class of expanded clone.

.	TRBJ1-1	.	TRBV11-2	TGTGCCAGCAGCTTAGAGCGGGCCACTGAAGCTTTCTTT	CASSLERATEAFF
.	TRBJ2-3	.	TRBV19	TGTGCCAGTAGTCCAACGGACACTGATACGCAGTATTTT	CASSPTDTDTQYF
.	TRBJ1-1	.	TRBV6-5	TGTGCCAGCAGTTATGGTACGGACACTGAAGCTTTCTTT	CASSYGTDTEAFF
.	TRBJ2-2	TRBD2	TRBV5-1	TGCGCCAGCAGCTTGGGACTAGCGGGAGGGTCCAGCACCGGGGAGCTGTTTTTT	CASSLGLAGGSSTGELFF
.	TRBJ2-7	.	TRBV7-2	TGTGCCAGCAGCTTCAAACAGCACAGGGGGGGCTCCTACGAGCAGTACTTC	CASSFKQHRGGSYEQYF
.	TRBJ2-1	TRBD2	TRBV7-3	TGTGCCAGCAGCTTAGATGGGACTAGAAGCCCCTCCTACAATGAGCAGTTCTTC	CASSLDGTRSPSYNEQFF
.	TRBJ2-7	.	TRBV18	TGTGCCAGCTCACCCGGGACACCATCCAACGAGCAGTACTTC	CASSPGTPSNEQYF
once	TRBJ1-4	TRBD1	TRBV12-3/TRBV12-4	TGTGCCAGCAGCCGGGACAGGAATGAAAAACTGTTTTTT	CASSRDRNEKLFF
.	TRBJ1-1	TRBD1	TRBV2	TGTGCCAGCAGTGACCTGGGACAGGGAATCGGCATGAACACTGAAGCTTTCTTT	CASSDLGQGIGMNTEAFF
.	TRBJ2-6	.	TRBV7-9	TGTGCCAGCAGCTTAGGAGACAGGCTCCAGGCTGGGGCCAACGTCCTGACTTTC	CASSLGDRLQAGANVLTF
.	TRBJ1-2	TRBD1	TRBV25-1	TGTGCCAGCGCCGGGACAGGGCCTAACTATGGCTACACCTTC	CASAGTGPNYGYTF
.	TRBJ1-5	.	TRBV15	TGTGCCACCAGCAGAGTACAGGGTTTTAATCAGCCCCAGCATTTT	CATSRVQGFNQPQHF
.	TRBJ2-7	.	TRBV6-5	TGTGCCACCGTGGATCGGGGTCGAAGGCCCTACGAGCAGTACTTC	CATVDRGRRPYEQYF
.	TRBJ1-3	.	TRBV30	TGTGCCTGGGGTGGACATCCGGCAAACACCATATATTTT	CAWGGHPANTIYF
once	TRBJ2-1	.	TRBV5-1	TGCGCCAGCAGCCAACAGGGTCAAAATGAGCAGTTCTTC	CASSQQGQNEQFF
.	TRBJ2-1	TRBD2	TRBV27	TGTGCCAGCAGTCCGAGCGGGAGAGTGATTAATGAGCAGTTCTTC	CASSPSGRVINEQFF
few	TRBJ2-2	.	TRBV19	TGTGCCAGTAGTATATACCCCAGGACAGACACCGGGGAGCTGTTTTTT	CASSIYPRTDTGELFF
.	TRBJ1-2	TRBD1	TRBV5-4	TGTGCCAGCAGCTTGGAGGGGGCGCGGAACTATGGCTACACCTTC	CASSLEGARNYGYTF
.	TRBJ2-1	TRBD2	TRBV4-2	TGTGCCAGCAGCCACACGACTAGCGAGGACCATGAGCAGTTCTTC	CASSHTTSEDHEQFF
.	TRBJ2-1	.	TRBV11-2	TGTGCCAGCAGCTTAGAGGGAGCTTACTACAATGAGCAGTTCTTC	CASSLEGAYYNEQFF
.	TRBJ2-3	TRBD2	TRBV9	TGTGCCAGCAGCGCTCAGACTAGCGGGAGTGTAGATACGCAGTATTTT	CASSAQTSGSVDTQYF
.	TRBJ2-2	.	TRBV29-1	TGCAGCGTTGCGGGTACCGGGGAGCTGTTTTTT	CSVAGTGELFF
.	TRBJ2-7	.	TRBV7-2	TGTGCCAGCAGCTTAGGGACAACAGGGTCCTACGAGCAGTACTTC	CASSLGTTGSYEQYF
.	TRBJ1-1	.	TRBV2	TGTGCCAGCGGGGGCCTTATCATTGAAGCTTTCTTT	CASGGLIIEAFF
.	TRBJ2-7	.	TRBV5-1	TGCGCCAGCAGCCCTACTGGGGGCGGATACGAGCAGTACTTC	CASSPTGGGYEQYF
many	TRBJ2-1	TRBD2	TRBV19	TGTGCCAGTAGTGAGGGACTAGCGGGAGGTTACAATGAGCAGTTCTTC	CASSEGLAGGYNEQFF